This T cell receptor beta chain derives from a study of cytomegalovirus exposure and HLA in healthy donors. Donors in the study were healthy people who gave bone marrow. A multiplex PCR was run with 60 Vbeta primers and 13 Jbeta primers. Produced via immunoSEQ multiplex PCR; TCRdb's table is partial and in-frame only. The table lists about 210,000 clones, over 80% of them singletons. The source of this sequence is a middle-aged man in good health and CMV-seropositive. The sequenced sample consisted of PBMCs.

The CDR3 coding sequence is TGTGCCAGCTCACCGGCGGGCACAAGGGTGGGGAACACTGAAGCTTTCTTT. Its protein is CASSPAGTRVGNTEAFF. The rearrangement joins TRBV18 to TRBJ1-1; unclear D gene. V was cut by 3 bases and J by 1 base, with 18 bases left in between. The CDR3 covers 17 residues. Germline lookup yields CDR1 KGHSH and CDR2 LQKENI.